The clone carrying this TCR beta chain was observed a few times. J lost 8 bases, V lost 4 bases, and 10 bases had no gene match. The CDR3 is made up of 16 amino acids. Germline-derived CDR1 and CDR2 are DFQATT and SNEGSKA (reference sequence). This entry belongs to a study of blood T cells in healthy people across ages. Through a sample-barcoded 5' primer and a J-beta primer mix, a second PCR was run for roughly 6 to 12 cycles. TCRdb analysed the 5' RACE reads with MiXCR anew, one entry per CDR3 protein. The repertoire holds over 700,000 distinct CDR3 sequences, with around 25% as singletons. Separately, the same data were catalogued under a study of T cells of mothers and their children. That study reports: Donors comprised a few healthy Caucasian mothers plus their six children. Every mother supplied over 9.5 million TCR beta CDR3 reads and every child around 3 million. Regardless of relatedness, pairs show thymic selection shaping TCR recombination output in a similar manner. Related mother and child pairs showed slightly greater overlap (not significant) than unrelated pairs did.

The material sequenced was blood. The V gene is TRBV20-1, the J gene TRBJ2-1; TRBD2 agrees at 14 bases. This clonotype originated in a boy younger than 18 in good health. The CDR3 nucleotides are TGCAGTGCTATTCCGGGACTAGCGGGAGTGGTAGATGAGCAGTTCTTC. It encodes CSAIPGLAGVVDEQFF.